Shown below are 18 T cell receptor beta chains from a single sample sequenced in a study of blood T cells in healthy people across ages. The use of a sample-barcoded 5' primer and a J-beta primer mix characterized a second PCR of roughly 6 to 11 cycles. From the 5' RACE reads, TCRdb called clonotypes with MiXCR, one entry per CDR3 protein. The sample gives about 640,000 distinct CDR3 sequences, 58% of which show up once; 35% to 40% is in the top ten. Sequenced material: blood. Receptors were obtained from a man in his fifties or sixties in good health.

The genes are TRBV10-3 and TRBJ1-1, with D perhaps TRBD1 (6 bases). Trimming removed 8 bases at V and 1 base at J, with 11 bases between. The CDR3 contains 13 residues. CDR1 and CDR2 from the germline V gene are ENHRY and SYGVKD. In nucleotides, the CDR3 is TGTGCCATCGGAAGGGGGGGGAACACTGAAGCTTTCTTT. Encoded protein: CAIGRGGNTEAFF.

The chain has TRBV3-1 and TRBJ1-6; D unclear. Germline V gives CDR1 LGHDT, CDR2 YNNKEL (reference sequence). The CDR3 is made up of 15 amino acids. V was trimmed by 0 bases and J by 6 bases, leaving 9 bases between them. CDR3 nucleotide sequence: TGTGCCAGCAGCCAAGAGTATCCGGGTAATTCACCCCTCCACTTT. Encoded protein: CASSQEYPGNSPLHF.

This chain connects TRBV11-3 to TRBJ2-3; D unresolved. The CDR3 runs to 13 residues. Germline-derived CDR1 and CDR2 are SGHNT and YENEEA. V was cut by 5 bases and J by 5 bases, with 11 bases left in between. The CDR3 loop reads CASSPRTVDTQYF. The CDR3 DNA reads TGTGCCAGCAGCCCGCGGACGGTAGATACGCAGTATTTT.

The rearrangement joins TRBV27 to TRBJ2-1; possibly TRBD1 or TRBD2 for D (6 bases each). Between the trimmed V and J ends, which lost 3 bases and 5 bases, there was a span of 20 bases. This CDR3 comprises 17 residues. The germline gives CDR1 MNHEY, CDR2 SMNVEV (reference sequence). CDR3 region: CASSLSPRGGWDNEQFF. Here the CDR3 DNA reads TGTGCCAGCAGTTTGTCCCCCCGAGGGGGGTGGGACAATGAGCAGTTCTTC.

V usage is TRBV4-2 and J usage is TRBJ1-2; D uncertain. The germline CDR1 and CDR2 sequences are LGHNA and YNFKEQ. This CDR3 contains 15 residues. V was trimmed by 0 bases and J by 0 bases, leaving 8 bases between them. CDR3 region: CASSQETVANYGYTF. The CDR3 DNA reads as TGTGCCAGCAGCCAAGAAACGGTAGCTAACTATGGCTACACCTTC.

This clonotype was seen more than once but under ten times. The chain joins TRBV11-2 to TRBJ1-6; D is ambiguous. CDR1 and CDR2 (germline): SGHAT, FQNNGV. This CDR3 is 13 amino acids long. V lost 5 bases and J lost 7, with 9 bases in between. The CDR3 region is CASSRWRNSPLHF. CDR3 nucleotides: TGTGCCAGCAGCCGTTGGCGGAATTCACCCCTCCACTTT.

J is TRBJ2-3 and V is TRBV7-2, with D uncertain. The CDR3 loop spans 15 amino acids. V dropped 4 bases and J dropped 0 bases, with 11 bases sitting between them. Per the germline V gene, CDR1 is SGHTA and CDR2 is FQGNSA. In DNA form, the CDR3 reads TGTGCCAGCAGCTCTCCGACAACTAGCACAGATACGCAGTATTTT. Encoded protein: CASSSPTTSTDTQYF.

The chain carries TRBV29-1 and TRBJ1-4; possibly TRBD1 for D (5 bases). CDR1 and CDR2 (germline): SQVTM, ANQGSEA. V shed 4 bases and J shed 8 bases, with 11 bases lying between them. There are 12 residues in the CDR3. The CDR3 nucleotides are TGCAGCGTTGGCAGGGAGAGCGAAAAACTGTTTTTT. It encodes CSVGRESEKLFF. The whole variable domain, filled in from reference TRBV29-1 and TRBJ1-4, reads SAVISQKPSRDICQRGTSLTIQCQVDSQVTMMFWYRQQPGQSLTLIATANQGSEATYESGFVIDKFPISRPNLTFSTLTVSNMSPEDSSIYLCSVGRESEKLFFGSGTQLSVL.

The rearrangement joins TRBV5-1 to TRBJ1-4, with D possibly TRBD1 on 5 matching bases. V was shortened by 7 bases and J by 4 bases, with 14 bases between the two germline ends. The CDR3 spans 14 residues. The germline CDR1 and CDR2 sequences are SGHRS and YFSETQ. CDR3 sequence: CASRVGRNNEKLFF. The CDR3 DNA reads as TGCGCCAGCCGCGTGGGACGGAATAATGAAAAACTGTTTTTT.

V is TRBV7-2 and J is TRBJ1-5, with D perhaps matching TRBD1 (6 bases). Germline V gene sequence: CDR1 SGHTA, CDR2 FQGNSA. V was cut by 5 bases and J by 0 bases, with 11 bases left in between. The CDR3 is made up of 15 amino acids. The CDR3 sequence is CASSLQGGSNQPQHF. The CDR3 coding sequence is TGTGCCAGCAGCCTACAGGGTGGTAGCAATCAGCCCCAGCATTTT.

The chain joins TRBV18 to TRBJ1-2, with D maybe TRBD1 (5 bases). The CDR3 length is 14 residues. Germline V CDR1 and CDR2: KGHSH, LQKENI. Trimming cost V 6 bases and J 5 bases, with 16 bases left between them. The CDR3 DNA reads as TGTGCCAGCTCCGACGGGGCAGCTTTATATGGCTACACCTTC. Protein product: CASSDGAALYGYTF.

A single count supports this clonotype. DNA for the CDR3: TGTGCCAGCGCAATTAGGGGACAGGGGGGCTATCAGCCCCAGCATTTT. Its translation: CASAIRGQGGYQPQHF. J is TRBJ1-5 and V is TRBV27; 11 positions match TRBD1. V shed 8 bases and J 5 bases; nucleotides not matched to a gene: 11. Per germline, CDR1 MNHEY and CDR2 SMNVEV (reference sequence). The CDR3 has 16 residues.

The chain joins TRBV12-3 or TRBV12-4 to TRBJ2-1, with D perhaps matching TRBD1 (6 bases). This CDR3 region has 14 residues. V lost 3 bases and J lost 6, with 12 bases in between. In nucleotides, the CDR3 is TGTGCCAGCAGTTTCGGTCAGGGGTCCAATGAGCAGTTCTTC. Amino acid sequence: CASSFGQGSNEQFF.

This clonotype was picked up a small number of times. The genes are TRBV10-3 and TRBJ2-7; 15 bases align to TRBD2. CDR1 is ENHRY and CDR2 is SYGVKD in the germline V gene. After removal of 5 bases from V and 1 base from J, the junction contained 9 bases not matched to a gene. This CDR3 spans 18 amino acids. The CDR3 spells CAISLAGTSGGISYEQYF. Written as DNA, the CDR3 is TGTGCCATCAGTCTTGCCGGGACTAGCGGGGGGATATCCTACGAGCAGTACTTC.

This sequence joins TRBV27 and TRBJ2-1; 9 bases are shared with TRBD2. This CDR3 region has 18 residues. Germline V CDR1 and CDR2: MNHEY, SMNVEV (reference sequence). After removal of 5 bases from V and 6 bases from J, the junction contained 17 bases not matched to a gene. CDR3 region: CASSTRRGGPPGPNEQFF. The DNA for the CDR3 is TGTGCCAGCAGTACCAGGCGGGGGGGCCCCCCTGGCCCCAATGAGCAGTTCTTC.

This clonotype has just one count. Without the conserved terminal phenylalanine or tryptophan, this CDR3 likely stems from a read error. The chain uses TRBV20-1 and TRBJ2-4; D might be TRBD2 (7 bases). Germline CDR1 reads DFQATT; CDR2 reads SNEGSKA (reference sequence). V was trimmed by 6 bases and J by 0 bases, leaving 15 bases between them. This CDR3 is built from 15 residues. CDR3 nucleotides: TGCAGTGCAGAAGGGGGGGGCTTAGCCAAAAACATTCAGTACTTA. It codes for CSAEGGGLAKNIQYL.

Comments on this clonotype: A much larger clone sits a single nucleotide away, making a read error possible. V usage is TRBV7-2 and J usage is TRBJ1-2; 7 nucleotides match TRBD1. CDR1 is SGHTA, CDR2 FQGNSA, per germline. The CDR3 extends over 14 amino acids. The chain's CDR3 is CASSRTGSNYDYTF. CDR3 nucleotide sequence: TGTGCCAGCAGCCGGACAGGTTCTAACTATGACTACACCTTC.

This chain connects TRBV9 to TRBJ1-6; D is uncertain. The germline gives CDR1 SGDLS, CDR2 YYNGEE. V dropped 0 bases and J dropped 6 bases, with 7 bases sitting between them. This CDR3 spans 14 amino acids. In DNA, the CDR3 is TGTGCCAGCAGCGTAGATGTGGGTAATTCACCCCTCCACTTT. Protein product: CASSVDVGNSPLHF. Combining the CDR3 with reference TRBV9 and TRBJ1-6 gives the whole variable domain DSGVTQTPKHLITATGQRVTLRCSPRSGDLSVYWYQQSLDQGLQFLIQYYNGEERAKGNILERFSAQQFPDLHSELNLSSLELGDSALYFCASSVDVGNSPLHFGNGTRLTVT.